This entry lists 22 T cell receptor beta chains sequenced from one sample in a study of T-cell reconstitution after alpha-beta-depleted transplantation in children. Preparation of the TCRbeta library involved a method that used unique molecular identifiers. TCRdb called the PCR reads again in MiXCR, with one record for every CDR3 protein. The sample contains over 200,000 distinct CDR3 sequences, roughly 18% of which appear only once. The specimen was PBMCs, mostly from graft donor cells, collected 360 days after TCRalphabeta/CD19-depleted stem cell transplant. Receptor source: a male patient between 2 and 15 years old who had a stem cell transplant for acute lymphoblastic leukemia, so the T cells may come from the graft donor.

The V and J genes are TRBV11-2 and TRBJ2-1; no definite D call. CDR3 size: 14 residues. The V gene's germline CDR1 is SGHAT and CDR2 FQNNGV. Trimming took off 5 bases at V and 9 bases at J, with 17 bases between the two ends. The DNA of the CDR3 is TGTGCCAGCAGCCCCTCCGACTCCCGGACTGAGCAGTTCTTC. It codes for CASSPSDSRTEQFF.

This clonotype appeared a few times. The CDR3 region has the DNA TGTGCCAGCACTATCGGACAGGGATCGGGCGGCTACACCTTC. Encoded protein: CASTIGQGSGGYTF. The chain has TRBV6-2 or TRBV6-3 and TRBJ1-2; 8 nucleotides agree with TRBD1. This CDR3 comprises 14 residues. The trim removed 7 bases at V and 8 bases at J, leaving 12 bases unmatched. CDR1 is MNHEY and CDR2 is SVGEGT in the germline V gene.

Many counts were recorded for this clonotype. CDR3 in DNA: TGTGCCAGCAGTAATGGACAGGGTCCGTTGTACGAGCAGTACTTC. Translating it yields CASSNGQGPLYEQYF. The J gene is TRBJ2-7, the V gene TRBV5-4, with 8 bases aligning to TRBD1. This CDR3 is built from 15 residues. With 5 bases clipped from V and 4 bases from J, the junction kept 11 bases outside the gene matches. CDR1 is SGHNT and CDR2 is YYREEE in the germline V gene (reference sequence).

This clonotype has only a few counts. The chain carries TRBV28 and TRBJ2-7; 7 bases match TRBD2. The germline gives CDR1 MDHEN, CDR2 SYDVKM. The CDR3 consists of 17 residues. J gave up 2 bases and V 6 bases, and 16 bases lay outside the gene matches. As DNA, the CDR3 is TGTGCCAGCAGGTTTAGCGGGTCCACGGGAGGTACCTACGAGCAGTACTTC. This codes for CASRFSGSTGGTYEQYF.

This chain connects TRBV18 to TRBJ2-3; D might be TRBD2 (6 bases). Germline-derived CDR1 and CDR2 are KGHSH and LQKENI. The CDR3 sequence is 18 residues long. The V gene lost 6 bases and the J gene lost 4 bases, with 26 bases spanning the gap. CDR3 coding DNA: TGTGCCAGCTCCCGGACCGTCCTTCAAGCCGGGGGTGCAGATACGCAGTATTTT. It specifies CASSRTVLQAGGADTQYF.

This clonotype was counted a few times. The V gene is TRBV6-1, the J gene TRBJ2-1; 15 positions agree with TRBD2. V shed 5 bases and J 0 bases; nucleotides not matched to a gene: 5. Germline values: CDR1 MNHNS, CDR2 SASEGT. CDR3 length equals 18 residues. This chain's CDR3 is CASSIGLAGGSSYNEQFF. The CDR3 DNA is TGTGCCAGCAGTATCGGACTAGCGGGGGGGAGCTCCTACAATGAGCAGTTCTTC.

The chain links TRBV7-9 to TRBJ2-1, with a possible D match to TRBD1 (6 bases). Germline CDR1 is SEHNR and CDR2 is FQNEAQ (reference sequence). Trimming took off 6 bases at V and 5 bases at J, with 14 bases between the two ends. This CDR3 has 14 amino acids. CDR3 in DNA: TGTGCCAGCAGTACAGGGATCATCCACAATGAGCAGTTCTTC. Amino acid sequence: CASSTGIIHNEQFF.

The rearrangement joins TRBV18 to TRBJ2-3; D call uncertain. The germline V gene has CDR1 KGHSH and CDR2 LQKENI. The CDR3 has 15 amino acids. V lost 3 bases to trimming and J lost 5 bases, with 15 bases between them. CDR3 DNA sequence: TGTGCCAGCTCACCTACATCCGGCCTAGAAGATACGCAGTATTTT. Its protein product is CASSPTSGLEDTQYF.

This clonotype was picked up a small number of times. The CDR3 loop is CAISGEYTEAFF. DNA of the CDR3: TGTGCCATCAGTGGGGAGTACACTGAAGCTTTCTTT. V and J are TRBV10-3 and TRBJ1-1; D not resolved. Germline V gene lookup returns CDR1 ENHRY and CDR2 SYGVKD. The CDR3 spans 12 residues. The ends were cut back, 4 bases at V and 3 bases at J, with 6 bases in the middle.

The chain uses TRBV20-1 and TRBJ1-1; perhaps TRBD1 as D (5 bases). The V and J ends lost 5 bases and 1 base respectively, with 8 bases between them. CDR1 DFQATT and CDR2 SNEGSKA come from the germline V gene (reference sequence). The CDR3 totals 12 residues. The CDR3 sequence: CSAWRGNTEAFF. DNA of the CDR3: TGCAGTGCTTGGAGGGGGAACACTGAAGCTTTCTTT.

This clonotype was seen more than once but under ten times. The gene calls are TRBV7-9 and TRBJ1-6; D might be TRBD1 (5 bases). The CDR3 has 19 residues. Germline CDR1 is SEHNR and CDR2 is FQNEAQ (reference sequence). The V gene lost 4 bases and the J gene lost 10 bases, with 29 bases spanning the gap. CDR3 sequence: CASSSPSATGGVSGSPLHF. The CDR3 DNA follows: TGTGCCAGCAGCTCCCCGAGTGCGACTGGGGGGGTATCGGGCTCACCCCTCCACTTT. Based on the CDR3 plus reference TRBV7-9 and TRBJ1-6, the full variable domain is DTGVSQNPRHKITKRGQNVTFRCDPISEHNRLYWYRQTLGQGPEFLTYFQNEAQLEKSRLLSDRFSAERPKGSFSTLEIQRTEQGDSAMYLCASSSPSATGGVSGSPLHFGNGTRLTVT.

V gene TRBV28 combines with J gene TRBJ2-1, with a weak D call TRBD1 (5 bases). CDR1 MDHEN and CDR2 SYDVKM come from the germline V gene. Trimming removed 1 base from V and 8 bases from J, with 15 bases in between. The CDR3 is 15 residues long. The CDR3 protein is CASSLSGRVWDEQFF. DNA for the CDR3: TGTGCCAGCAGTTTATCTGGCAGGGTTTGGGATGAGCAGTTCTTC.

The chain links TRBV4-3 to TRBJ2-7; D not resolved. Trimming took off 4 bases at V and 2 bases at J, with 12 bases between the two ends. The CDR3 contains 14 residues. CDR1 LGHNA and CDR2 YSLEER come from the germline V gene. The DNA of the CDR3 is TGCGCCAGCAGCCGAGGACCGACTCCCTACGAGCAGTACTTC. This encodes CASSRGPTPYEQYF.

The table lists this clonotype with a few counts. CDR3: CASSFDNEQFF. The CDR3 region has the DNA TGTGCCAGCAGTTTTGACAATGAGCAGTTCTTC. The V call is TRBV27, the J call TRBJ2-1; D gene ambiguous. The CDR3 is made up of 11 amino acids. The germline V and J ends were trimmed by 3 bases and 5 bases, with 2 bases remaining between them. CDR1 is MNHEY and CDR2 is SMNVEV in the germline V gene (reference sequence).

This clonotype was observed a handful of times. The V call is TRBV20-1, the J call TRBJ2-7, with a tentative D call TRBD1 (6 bases). The CDR3 is 14 residues long. Trimming pared 0 bases from V and 5 bases from J, leaving 14 bases between. Germline CDR1 DFQATT, CDR2 SNEGSKA (reference sequence). The CDR3 loop is CSAREGNRENEQYF. CDR3 DNA sequence: TGCAGTGCTAGAGAGGGCAACAGGGAAAACGAGCAGTACTTC.

In this sample, this clonotype turned up a few times. This chain links TRBV27 with TRBJ2-2; 9 bases are a match to TRBD1. The junction had 1 base not matched to a gene; V was cut back by 8 bases and J by 6 bases. CDR1 is MNHEY and CDR2 is SMNVEV in the germline V gene (reference sequence). CDR3 size: 12 residues. CDR3 DNA: TGTGCCAGCTGGACAGGGGCCGGGGAGCTGTTTTTT. Translation gives CASWTGAGELFF.

The V and J genes are TRBV28 and TRBJ2-5, with D perhaps TRBD1 (5 bases). The germline gives CDR1 MDHEN, CDR2 SYDVKM. This CDR3 has 13 amino acids. Trimming pared 4 bases from V and 4 bases from J, leaving 10 bases between. The CDR3 DNA reads TGTGCCAGCAGTTCAGGGTCCGGAGAGACCCAGTACTTC. Its translation: CASSSGSGETQYF.

This chain links TRBV15 with TRBJ2-1, with D perhaps TRBD2 (5 bases). The CDR3 loop spans 13 amino acids. In germline, CDR1 is LNHNV, CDR2 YYDKDF (reference sequence). Trimming pared 8 bases from V and 3 bases from J, leaving 11 bases between. The CDR3 sequence is CATGRENYNEQFF. In DNA form, the CDR3 reads TGTGCCACCGGCCGGGAAAACTACAATGAGCAGTTCTTC.

The rearrangement links TRBV12-3 or TRBV12-4 to TRBJ2-7, with 10 nucleotides matching TRBD1. V lost 8 bases and J lost 4; bases outside the gene matches: 5. The CDR3 loop spans 13 amino acids. CDR3 region: CASAGTGVYEQYF. CDR3 nucleotide sequence: TGTGCCAGCGCCGGGACAGGGGTTTACGAGCAGTACTTC.

In this sample, this clonotype turned up a few times. The rearrangement links TRBV19 to TRBJ2-3; the match to TRBD1 covers 7 bases. V was pared by 6 bases and J by 1 base, with 4 bases of the junction left unmatched. CDR1 LNHDA and CDR2 SQIVND come from the germline V gene (reference sequence). This CDR3 spans 14 amino acids. The CDR3 DNA follows: TGTGCCAGTAGCAACAGGGGACGCACAGATACGCAGTATTTT. Protein: CASSNRGRTDTQYF.

This clonotype came up many times. This chain uses TRBV29-1 with TRBJ2-4; 7 bases align to TRBD1. The junction had 9 bases not matched to a gene; V was cut back by 6 bases and J by 1 base. The germline CDR1 and CDR2 sequences are SQVTM and ANQGSEA. The CDR3 has 15 residues. DNA of the CDR3: TGCAGCGTGAGTACAGGGGCGACGGCCAAAAACATTCAGTACTTC. Amino acid sequence: CSVSTGATAKNIQYF. Full variable domain (missing parts from reference TRBV29-1 and TRBJ2-4): SAVISQKPSRDICQRGTSLTIQCQVDSQVTMMFWYRQQPGQSLTLIATANQGSEATYESGFVIDKFPISRPNLTFSTLTVSNMSPEDSSIYLCSVSTGATAKNIQYFGAGTRLSVL.

This chain joins TRBV11-3 and TRBJ2-2, with TRBD2 as a possible D gene (7 bases). CDR3 length equals 15 residues. V gave up 5 bases and J gave up 7 bases, with 17 bases separating them. Germline CDR1 SGHNT, CDR2 YENEEA. CDR3 region: CASSPGRGGIGELFF. The CDR3 coding sequence is TGTGCCAGCAGCCCTGGAAGGGGGGGCATCGGGGAGCTGTTTTTT.